This T cell receptor (beta chain) was obtained from a study of identical twins. The donors were all healthy and Caucasian. As concerns this clonotype: What it binds is unknown.

The study, taken as a whole, reports: It was cross-sectional statistical analysis, not following the same donors, that the conclusions relied on. Models predicted too little out-of-frame TCR alpha sharing in monozygotic twins.

Using its own MiXCR run on the 5' RACE reads, TCRdb lists one record per CDR3 protein. Of about 460,000 distinct CDR3 sequences listed, approximately 15% are singletons. These records were also assigned to another study, of yellow fever vaccine responses in identical twins. According to that study: Reportedly, the response of twins' T cells to the vaccine seemed partly convergent, partly personalized.

The clonotype comes from a woman aged 18-29 years in good health. The sample comprised CD4+ T cells sorted from blood.

CDR3 sequence (DNA): TGTGCCAGCAGTTCTAGCGGGAGGGCCCATGAGCAGTTCTTC. Its translation is CASSSSGRAHEQFF. The chain couples TRBV28 to TRBJ2-1, with 12 bases that match TRBD2. The germline V gene has CDR1 MDHEN and CDR2 SYDVKM. The CDR3 extends over 14 amino acids. The ends lost 4 bases at V and 8 bases at J; junction bases unmatched: 3.